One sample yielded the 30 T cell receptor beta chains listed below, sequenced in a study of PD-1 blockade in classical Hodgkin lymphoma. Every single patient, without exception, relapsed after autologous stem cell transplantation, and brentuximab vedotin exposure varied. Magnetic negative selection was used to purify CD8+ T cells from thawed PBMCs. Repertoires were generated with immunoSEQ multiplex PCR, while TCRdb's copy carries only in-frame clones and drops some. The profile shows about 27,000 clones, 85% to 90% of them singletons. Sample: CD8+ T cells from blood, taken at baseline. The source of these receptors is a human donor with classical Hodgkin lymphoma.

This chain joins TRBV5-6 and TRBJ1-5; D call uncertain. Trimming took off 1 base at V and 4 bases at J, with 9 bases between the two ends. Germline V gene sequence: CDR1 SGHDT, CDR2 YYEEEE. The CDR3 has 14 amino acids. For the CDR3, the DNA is TGTGCCAGCAGCTTGTTGCCATATAATCAGCCCCAGCATTTT. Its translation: CASSLLPYNQPQHF. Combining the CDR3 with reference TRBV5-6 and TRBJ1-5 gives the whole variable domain DAGVTQSPTHLIKTRGQQVTLRCSPKSGHDTVSWYQQALGQGPQFIFQYYEEEERQRGNFPDRFSGHQFPNYSSELNVNALLLGDSALYLCASSLLPYNQPQHFGDGTRLSIL.

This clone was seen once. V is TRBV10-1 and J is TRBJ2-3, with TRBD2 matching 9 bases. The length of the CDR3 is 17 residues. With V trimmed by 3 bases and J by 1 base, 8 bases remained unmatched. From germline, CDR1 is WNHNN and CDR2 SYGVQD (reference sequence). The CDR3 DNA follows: TGCGCCAGCAGTGAATCCCGGATAGCGGGAGGCACAGATACGCAGTATTTT. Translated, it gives CASSESRIAGGTDTQYF.

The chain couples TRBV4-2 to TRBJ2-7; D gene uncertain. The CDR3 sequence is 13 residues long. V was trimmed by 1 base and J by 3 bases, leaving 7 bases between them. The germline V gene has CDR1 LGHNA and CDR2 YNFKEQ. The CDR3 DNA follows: TGTGCCAGCAGCCAAGGACTTAGCTACGAGCAGTACTTC. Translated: CASSQGLSYEQYF.

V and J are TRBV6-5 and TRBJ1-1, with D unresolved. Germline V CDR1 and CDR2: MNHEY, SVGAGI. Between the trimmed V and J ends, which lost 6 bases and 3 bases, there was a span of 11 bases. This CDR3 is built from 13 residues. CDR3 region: CASSFNGYTEAFF. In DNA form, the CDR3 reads TGTGCCAGCAGCTTCAACGGGTACACTGAAGCTTTCTTT.

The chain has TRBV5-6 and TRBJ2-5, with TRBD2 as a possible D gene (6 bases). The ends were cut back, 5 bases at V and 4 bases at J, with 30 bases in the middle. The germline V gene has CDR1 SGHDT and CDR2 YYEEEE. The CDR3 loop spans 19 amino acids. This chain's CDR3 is CASRSLWPGVRYSGETQYF. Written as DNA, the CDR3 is TGTGCCAGCAGAAGTCTATGGCCGGGAGTACGGTACTCAGGAGAGACCCAGTACTTC.

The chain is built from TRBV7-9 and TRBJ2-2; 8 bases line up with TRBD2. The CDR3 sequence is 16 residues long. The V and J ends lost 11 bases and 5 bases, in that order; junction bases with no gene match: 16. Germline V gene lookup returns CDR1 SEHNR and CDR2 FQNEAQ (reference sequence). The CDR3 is CASNRPDGRGTGELFF. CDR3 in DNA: TGTGCCTCAAACCGCCCGGACGGGAGGGGGACCGGGGAGCTGTTTTTT.

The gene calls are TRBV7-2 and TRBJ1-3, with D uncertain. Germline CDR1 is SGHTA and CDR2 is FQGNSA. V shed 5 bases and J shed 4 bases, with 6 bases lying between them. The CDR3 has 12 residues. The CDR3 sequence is CASSPRGNTIYF. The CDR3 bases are TGTGCCAGCAGCCCCAGGGGAAACACCATATATTTT.

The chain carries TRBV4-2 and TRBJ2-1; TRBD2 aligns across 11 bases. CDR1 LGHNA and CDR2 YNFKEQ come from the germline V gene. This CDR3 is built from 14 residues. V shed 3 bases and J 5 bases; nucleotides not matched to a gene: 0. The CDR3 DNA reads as TGTGCCAGCAGCCAGGGACTAGCGGACAATGAGCAGTTCTTC. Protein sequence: CASSQGLADNEQFF.

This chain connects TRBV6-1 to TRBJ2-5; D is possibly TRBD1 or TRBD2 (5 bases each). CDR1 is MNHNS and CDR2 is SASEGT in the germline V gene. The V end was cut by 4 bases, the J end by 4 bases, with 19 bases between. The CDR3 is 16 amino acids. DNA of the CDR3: TGTGCCAGCAGTGGCCCTTTGGGGACCCCCGGAGAGACCCAGTACTTC. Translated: CASSGPLGTPGETQYF.

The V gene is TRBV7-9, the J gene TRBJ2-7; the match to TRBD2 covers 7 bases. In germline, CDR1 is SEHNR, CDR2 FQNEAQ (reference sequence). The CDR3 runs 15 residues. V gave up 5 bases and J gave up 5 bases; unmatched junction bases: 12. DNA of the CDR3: TGTGCCAGCAGCATCCCTACGCGGGAGACCCACGAGCAGTACTTC. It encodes CASSIPTRETHEQYF.

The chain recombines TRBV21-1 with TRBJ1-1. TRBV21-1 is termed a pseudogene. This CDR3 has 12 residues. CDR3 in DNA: TGTGCCAGCAGCGGGGGGCGCAGCCACACTTTCTTT. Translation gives CASSGGRSHTFF.

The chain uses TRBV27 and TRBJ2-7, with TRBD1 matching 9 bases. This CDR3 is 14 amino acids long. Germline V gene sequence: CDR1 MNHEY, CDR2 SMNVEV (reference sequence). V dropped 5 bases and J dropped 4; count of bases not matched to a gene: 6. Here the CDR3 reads CASSPDRGGYEQYF. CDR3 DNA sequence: TGTGCCAGCAGTCCGGACAGGGGCGGGTACGAGCAGTACTTC.

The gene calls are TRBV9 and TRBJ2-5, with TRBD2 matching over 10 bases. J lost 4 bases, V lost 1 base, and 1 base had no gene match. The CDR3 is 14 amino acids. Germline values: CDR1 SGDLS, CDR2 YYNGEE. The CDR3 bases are TGTGCCAGCAGCGTACGACTAGCGGGAGAGACCCAGTACTTC. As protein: CASSVRLAGETQYF.

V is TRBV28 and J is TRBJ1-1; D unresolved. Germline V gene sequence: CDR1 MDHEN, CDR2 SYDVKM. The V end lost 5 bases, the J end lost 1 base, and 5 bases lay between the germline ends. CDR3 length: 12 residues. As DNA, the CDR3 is TGTGCCAGCAGTCGGGGGAACACTGAAGCTTTCTTT. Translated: CASSRGNTEAFF.

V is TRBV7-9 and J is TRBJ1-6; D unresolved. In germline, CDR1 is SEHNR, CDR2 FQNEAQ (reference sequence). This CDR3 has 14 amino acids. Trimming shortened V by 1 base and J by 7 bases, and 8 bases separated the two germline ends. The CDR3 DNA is TGTGCCAGCAGCTTAGTCCCCCTGAATTCACCCCTCCACTTT. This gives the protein CASSLVPLNSPLHF.

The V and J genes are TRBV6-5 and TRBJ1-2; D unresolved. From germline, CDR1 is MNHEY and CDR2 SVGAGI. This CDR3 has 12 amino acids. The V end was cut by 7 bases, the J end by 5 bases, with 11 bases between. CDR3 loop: CASTGARYGYTF. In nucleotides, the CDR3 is TGTGCCAGCACAGGCGCCCGTTATGGCTACACCTTC.

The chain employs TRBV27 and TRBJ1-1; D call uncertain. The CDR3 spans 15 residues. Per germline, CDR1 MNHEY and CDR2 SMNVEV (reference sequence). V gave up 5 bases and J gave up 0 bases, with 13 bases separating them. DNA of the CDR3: TGTGCCAGCAGTCGATTATCAGGAGTGAACACTGAAGCTTTCTTT. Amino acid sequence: CASSRLSGVNTEAFF.

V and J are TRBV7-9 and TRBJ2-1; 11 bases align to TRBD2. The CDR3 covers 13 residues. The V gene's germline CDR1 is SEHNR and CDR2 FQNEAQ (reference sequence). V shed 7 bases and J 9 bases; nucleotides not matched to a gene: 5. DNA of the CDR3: TGTGCCAGCAACTCTCTAGCGGGAGGTGAGCAGTTCTTC. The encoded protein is CASNSLAGGEQFF.

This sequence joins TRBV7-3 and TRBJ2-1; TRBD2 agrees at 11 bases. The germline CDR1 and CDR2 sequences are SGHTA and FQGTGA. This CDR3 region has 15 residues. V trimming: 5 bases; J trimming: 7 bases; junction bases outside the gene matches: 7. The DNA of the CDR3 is TGTGCCAGCAGCCTTCCTTTAGCGGGAGGGAATGAGCAGTTCTTC. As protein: CASSLPLAGGNEQFF.

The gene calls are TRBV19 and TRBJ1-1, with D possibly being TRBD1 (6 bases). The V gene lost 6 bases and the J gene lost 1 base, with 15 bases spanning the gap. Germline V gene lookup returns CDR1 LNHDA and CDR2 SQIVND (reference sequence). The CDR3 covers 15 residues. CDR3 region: CASSHSQGPNTEAFF. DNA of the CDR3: TGTGCCAGTAGCCACTCACAGGGCCCGAACACTGAAGCTTTCTTT. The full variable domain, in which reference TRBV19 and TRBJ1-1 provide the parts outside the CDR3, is DGGITQSPKYLFRKEGQNVTLSCEQNLNHDAMYWYRQDPGQGLRLIYYSQIVNDFQKGDIAEGYSVSREKKESFPLTVTSAQKNPTAFYLCASSHSQGPNTEAFFGQGTRLTVV.

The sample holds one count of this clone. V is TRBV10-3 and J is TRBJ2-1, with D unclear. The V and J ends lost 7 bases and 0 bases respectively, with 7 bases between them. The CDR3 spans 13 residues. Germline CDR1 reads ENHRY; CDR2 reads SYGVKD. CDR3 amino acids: CAITASSYNEQFF. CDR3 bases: TGTGCCATCACTGCGAGCTCCTACAATGAGCAGTTCTTC.

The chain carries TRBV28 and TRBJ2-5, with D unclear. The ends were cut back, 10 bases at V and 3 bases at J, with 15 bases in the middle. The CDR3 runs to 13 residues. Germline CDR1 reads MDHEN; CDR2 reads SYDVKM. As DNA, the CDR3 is TGTGCCATCAACAGTTTAACGGAAGAGACCCAGTACTTC. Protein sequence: CAINSLTEETQYF.

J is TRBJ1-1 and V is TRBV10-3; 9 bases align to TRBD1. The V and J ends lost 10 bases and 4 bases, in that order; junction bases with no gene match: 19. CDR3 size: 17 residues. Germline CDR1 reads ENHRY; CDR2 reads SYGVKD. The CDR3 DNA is TGTGCCACCTGGGACAGGGCAGCCTCGGTTGGGAGCACTGAAGCTTTCTTT. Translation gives CATWDRAASVGSTEAFF.

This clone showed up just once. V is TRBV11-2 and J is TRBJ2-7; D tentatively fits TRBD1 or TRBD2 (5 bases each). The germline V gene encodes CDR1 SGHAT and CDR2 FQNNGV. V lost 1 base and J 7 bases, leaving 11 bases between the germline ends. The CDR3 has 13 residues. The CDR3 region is CASSLGRGGEQYF. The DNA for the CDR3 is TGTGCCAGCAGCTTAGGCCGGGGCGGAGAGCAGTACTTC.

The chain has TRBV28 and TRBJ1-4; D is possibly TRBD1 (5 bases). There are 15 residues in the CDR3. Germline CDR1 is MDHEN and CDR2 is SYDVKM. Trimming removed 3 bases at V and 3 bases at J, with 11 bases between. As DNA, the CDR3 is TGTGCCAGCAGTTTGCGGGGGAGTTCTAATGAAAAACTGTTTTTT. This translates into CASSLRGSSNEKLFF.

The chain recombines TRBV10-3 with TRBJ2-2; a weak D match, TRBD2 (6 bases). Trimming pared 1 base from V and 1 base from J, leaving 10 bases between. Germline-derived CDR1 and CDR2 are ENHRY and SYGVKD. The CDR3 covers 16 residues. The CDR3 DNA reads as TGTGCCATCAGTGAGTACGCGGGGATGAACACCGGGGAGCTGTTTTTT. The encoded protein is CAISEYAGMNTGELFF.

In DNA, the CDR3 is TGTGCCTGGAGTGTCGGGCCAGGGACGAACACCGGGGAGCTGTTTTTT. Amino acid sequence: CAWSVGPGTNTGELFF. The gene calls are TRBV30 and TRBJ2-2; weak D call: TRBD1 (5 bases). V was pared by 0 bases and J by 0 bases, with 11 bases between. Germline V gives CDR1 GTSNPN, CDR2 SVGIG (reference sequence). The CDR3 runs 16 residues. Supplemented by reference TRBV30 and TRBJ2-2, the full variable domain reads SQTIHQWPATLVQPVGSPLSLECTVEGTSNPNLYWYRQAAGRGLQLLFYSVGIGQISSEVPQNLSASRPQDRQFILSSKKLLLSDSGFYLCAWSVGPGTNTGELFFGEGSRLTVL.

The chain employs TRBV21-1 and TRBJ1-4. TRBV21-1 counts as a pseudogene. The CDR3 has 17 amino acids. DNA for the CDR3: TGTGCCAGCAGCAAAGAGAACTCAGCCCGTGAAAATGAAAAACTGTTTTTT. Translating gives CASSKENSARENEKLFF.

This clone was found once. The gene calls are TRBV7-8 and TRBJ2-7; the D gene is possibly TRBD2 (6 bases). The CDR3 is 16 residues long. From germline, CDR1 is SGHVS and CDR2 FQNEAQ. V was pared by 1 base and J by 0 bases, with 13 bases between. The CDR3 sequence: CASSLDGTLSSYEQYF. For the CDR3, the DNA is TGTGCCAGCAGCTTAGACGGGACTTTGAGCTCCTACGAGCAGTACTTC.

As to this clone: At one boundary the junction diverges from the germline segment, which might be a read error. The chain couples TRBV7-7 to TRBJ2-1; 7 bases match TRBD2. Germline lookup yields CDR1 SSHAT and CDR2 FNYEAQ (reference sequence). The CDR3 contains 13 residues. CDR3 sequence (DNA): TGTGCTAGCAGCTTAGGACTAGACGATGAGCAGTTCTTC. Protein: CASSLGLDDEQFF.